The clone carrying this TCR beta chain was counted only a few times. The source of the sample is a study of chronic HIV infection and antiretroviral therapy. TCRdb redid the calling of the 5' RACE reads with MiXCR, one entry per CDR3 protein. Among 45,000 to 55,000 distinct CDR3 sequences listed, about 18% were seen once. The CDR3 length is 13 residues. Germline V gene lookup returns CDR1 MGHDK and CDR2 SYGVNS. V was pared by 2 bases and J by 4 bases, with 8 bases between. Sequencing used peripheral blood. This clonotype originated in an adult who had HIV and had not received antiretroviral therapy, or was an uninfected healthy control (not recorded which). The chain employs TRBV25-1 and TRBJ1-2; no reliable D call. This chain's CDR3 is CASSEPGFYGYTF. CDR3 bases: TGTGCCAGCAGTGAACCAGGCTTCTATGGCTACACCTTC.